Only a few counts were recorded for the clone carrying this TCR beta chain. Antigen: not known. TCRdb passed the PCR reads through MiXCR, listing each CDR3 protein once. The sample lists roughly 630,000 distinct CDR3 sequences, roughly 27% occurring once. The record originates from a study of molecular identifiers for immune sequencing clone quantification. General study results and limits: Sizes of clones that are highly expanded could be underestimated (if identical TCR molecules share a barcode).

This CDR3 comprises 13 residues. The V gene lost 7 bases and the J gene lost 5 bases, with 14 bases spanning the gap. This sequence joins TRBV12-3 or TRBV12-4 and TRBJ2-5; D remains ambiguous. Sample: naive CD8+ T cells from blood, with Jurkat cell RNA spiked in. Subset indicated: FACS-sorted CD8+CD4-CCR7+CD45RA+ naive T cells. The source of this sequence is a human donor in good health. Some libraries in this study had Jurkat cell RNA spiked in. CDR3 amino acids: CASTTSRRETQYF. The CDR3 DNA follows: TGTGCCAGCACTACCTCGCGCCGGGAGACCCAGTACTTC.